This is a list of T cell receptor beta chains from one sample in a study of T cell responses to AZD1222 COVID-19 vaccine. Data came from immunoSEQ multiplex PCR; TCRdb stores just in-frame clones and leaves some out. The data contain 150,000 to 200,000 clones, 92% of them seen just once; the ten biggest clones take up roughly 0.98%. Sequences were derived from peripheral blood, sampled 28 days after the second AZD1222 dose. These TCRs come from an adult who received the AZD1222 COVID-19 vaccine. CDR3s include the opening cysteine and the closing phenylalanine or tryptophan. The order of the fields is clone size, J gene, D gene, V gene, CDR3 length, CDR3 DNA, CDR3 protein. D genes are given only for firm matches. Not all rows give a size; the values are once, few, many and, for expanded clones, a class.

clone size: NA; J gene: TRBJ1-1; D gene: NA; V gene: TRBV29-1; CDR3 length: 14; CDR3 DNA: TGCAGCGTTGGGGTGTATAACGGGGACACTGAAGCTTTCTTT; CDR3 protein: CSVGVYNGDTEAFF
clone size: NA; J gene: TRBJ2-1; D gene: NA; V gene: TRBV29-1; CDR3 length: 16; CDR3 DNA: TGCAGCGTTGAATCCTTTAGCCAGGGTTCCTACAATGAGCAGTTCTTC; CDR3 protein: CSVESFSQGSYNEQFF
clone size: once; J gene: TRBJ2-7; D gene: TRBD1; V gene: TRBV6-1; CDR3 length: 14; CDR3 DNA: TGTGCCAGCAGTGATACCCAGGGGGCGTACGAGCAGTACTTC; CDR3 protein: CASSDTQGAYEQYF
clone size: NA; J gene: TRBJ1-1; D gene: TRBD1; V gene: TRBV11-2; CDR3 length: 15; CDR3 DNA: TGTGCCAGCAGCTACCGGACAGGGAGGGACACTGAAGCTTTCTTT; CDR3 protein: CASSYRTGRDTEAFF
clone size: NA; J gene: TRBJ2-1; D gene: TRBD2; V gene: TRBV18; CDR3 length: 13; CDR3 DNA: TGTGCCAGCTCACCGCGCGGGGGGGCGGAGCAGTTCTTC; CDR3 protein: CASSPRGGAEQFF
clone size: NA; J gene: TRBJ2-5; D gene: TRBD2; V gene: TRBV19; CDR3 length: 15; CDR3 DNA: TGTGCCAGTAGTACACCTGGCGGGGGTATGGAGACCCAGTACTTC; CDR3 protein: CASSTPGGGMETQYF
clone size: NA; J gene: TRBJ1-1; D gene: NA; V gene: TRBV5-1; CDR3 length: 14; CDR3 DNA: TGCGCCAGCAGGAAACTCCCAGGGGACACTGAAGCTTTCTTT; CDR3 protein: CASRKLPGDTEAFF
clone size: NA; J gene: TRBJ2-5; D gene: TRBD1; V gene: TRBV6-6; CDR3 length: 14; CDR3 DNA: TGTGCCAGCAGTTCGGGACAGGGTGGGGAGACCCAGTACTTC; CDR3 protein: CASSSGQGGETQYF
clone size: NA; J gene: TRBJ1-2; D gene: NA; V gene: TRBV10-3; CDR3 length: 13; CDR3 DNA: TGTGCCATCAGCCCGGACAGTACGTATGGCTACACCTTC; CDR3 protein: CAISPDSTYGYTF
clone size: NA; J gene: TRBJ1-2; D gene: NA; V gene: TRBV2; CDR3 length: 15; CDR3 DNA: TGTGCCAGCAGTCCCGGGACATATCCTAACTATGGCTACACCTTC; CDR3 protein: CASSPGTYPNYGYTF
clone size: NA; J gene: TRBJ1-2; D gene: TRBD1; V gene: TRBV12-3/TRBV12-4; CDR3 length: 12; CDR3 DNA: TGTGCCAGCAGTTCGGGACAGTATGGCTACACCTTC; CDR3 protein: CASSSGQYGYTF
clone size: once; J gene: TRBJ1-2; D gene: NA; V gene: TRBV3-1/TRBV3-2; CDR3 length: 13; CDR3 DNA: TGTGCCAGCAGCCAAGAGACGGGCTATGGCTACACCTTC; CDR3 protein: CASSQETGYGYTF
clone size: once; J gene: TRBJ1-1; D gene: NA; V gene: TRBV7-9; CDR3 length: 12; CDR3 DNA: TGTGCCAGCAGCCTAACAGGGATAGAGGCTTTCTTT; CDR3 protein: CASSLTGIEAFF